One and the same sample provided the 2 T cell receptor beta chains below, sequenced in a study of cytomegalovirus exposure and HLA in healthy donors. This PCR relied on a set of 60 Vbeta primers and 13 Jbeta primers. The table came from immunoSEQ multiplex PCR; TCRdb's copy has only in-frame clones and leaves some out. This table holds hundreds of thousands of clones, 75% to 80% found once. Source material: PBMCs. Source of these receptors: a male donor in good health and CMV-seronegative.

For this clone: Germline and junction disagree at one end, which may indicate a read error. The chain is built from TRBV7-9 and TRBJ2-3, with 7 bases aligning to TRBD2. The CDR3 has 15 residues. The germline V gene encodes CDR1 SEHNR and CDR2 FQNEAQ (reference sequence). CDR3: CSSSLGGSDTDTQYF. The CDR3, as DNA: TGTTCCAGCAGCTTAGGCGGGAGCGACACAGATACGCAGTATTTT.

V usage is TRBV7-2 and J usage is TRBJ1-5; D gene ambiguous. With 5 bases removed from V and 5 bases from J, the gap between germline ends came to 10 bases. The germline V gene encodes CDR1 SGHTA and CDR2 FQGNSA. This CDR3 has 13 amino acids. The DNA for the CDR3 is TGTGCCAGCAGCCCCGACACTTATCAGCCCCAGCATTTT. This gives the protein CASSPDTYQPQHF.